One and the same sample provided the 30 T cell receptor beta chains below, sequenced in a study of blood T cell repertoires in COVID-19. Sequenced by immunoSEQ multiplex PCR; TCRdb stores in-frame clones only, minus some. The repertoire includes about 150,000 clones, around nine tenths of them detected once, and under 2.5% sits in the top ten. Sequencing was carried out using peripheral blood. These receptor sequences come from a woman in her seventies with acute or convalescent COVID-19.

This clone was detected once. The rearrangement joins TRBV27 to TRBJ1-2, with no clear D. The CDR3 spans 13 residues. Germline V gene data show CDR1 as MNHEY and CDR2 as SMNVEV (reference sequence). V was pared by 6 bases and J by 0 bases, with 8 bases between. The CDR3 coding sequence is TGTGCCAGCAGAGAGGCGACTAACTATGGCTACACCTTC. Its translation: CASREATNYGYTF.

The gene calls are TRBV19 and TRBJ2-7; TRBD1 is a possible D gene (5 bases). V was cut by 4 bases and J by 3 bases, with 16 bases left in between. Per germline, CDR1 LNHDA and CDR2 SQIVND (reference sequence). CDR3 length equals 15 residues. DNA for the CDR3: TGTGCCAGTAGTAAGGGGCACAGCGTCAGCTACGAGCAGTACTTC. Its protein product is CASSKGHSVSYEQYF.

For the CDR3, the DNA is TGTGCCAGCAGCCAAGTTAGGAGCACCGGGGAGCTGTTTTTT. Amino acid sequence: CASSQVRSTGELFF. The chain is built from TRBV3-1 (or the pseudogene TRBV3-2) and TRBJ2-2; D remains ambiguous. The CDR3 runs 14 residues. Looked up from germline, CDR1 is LGHDT and CDR2 is YNNKEL (reference sequence). V was shortened by 1 base and J by 4 bases, with 7 bases between the two germline ends.

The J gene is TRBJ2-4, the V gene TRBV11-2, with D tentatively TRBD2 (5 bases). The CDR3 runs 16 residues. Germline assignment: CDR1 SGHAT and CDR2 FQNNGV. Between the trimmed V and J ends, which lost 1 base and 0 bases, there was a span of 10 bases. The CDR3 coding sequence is TGTGCCAGCAGCTTAGTTGGAGGAGTAGCCAAAAACATTCAGTACTTC. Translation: CASSLVGGVAKNIQYF.

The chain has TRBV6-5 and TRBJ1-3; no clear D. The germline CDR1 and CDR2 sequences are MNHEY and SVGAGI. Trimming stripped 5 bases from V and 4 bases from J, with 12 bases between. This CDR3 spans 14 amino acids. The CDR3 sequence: CASSLRAGGNTIYF. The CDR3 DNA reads TGTGCCAGCAGTCTCCGGGCGGGGGGAAACACCATATATTTT.

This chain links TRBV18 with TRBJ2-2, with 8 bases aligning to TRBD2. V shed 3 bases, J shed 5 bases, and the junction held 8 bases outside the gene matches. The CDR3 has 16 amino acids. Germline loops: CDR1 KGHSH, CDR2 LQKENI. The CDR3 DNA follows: TGTGCCAGCTCACCGTTAGCGGGACCGAGGACCGGGGAGCTGTTTTTT. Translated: CASSPLAGPRTGELFF. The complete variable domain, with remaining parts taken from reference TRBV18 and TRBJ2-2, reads NAGVMQNPRHLVRRRGQEARLRCSPMKGHSHVYWYRQLPEEGLKFMVYLQKENIIDESGMPKERFSAEFPKEGPSILRIQQVVRGDSAAYFCASSPLAGPRTGELFFGEGSRLTVL.

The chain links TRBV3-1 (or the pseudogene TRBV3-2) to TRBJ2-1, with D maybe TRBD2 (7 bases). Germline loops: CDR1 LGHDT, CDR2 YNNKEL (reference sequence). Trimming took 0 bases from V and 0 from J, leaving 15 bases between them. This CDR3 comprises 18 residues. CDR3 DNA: TGTGCCAGCAGCCAAGACCGGGGGGCGCTAAGCTCCTACAATGAGCAGTTCTTC. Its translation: CASSQDRGALSSYNEQFF.

This chain's CDR3 is CASSPALFDSYNEQFF. The CDR3 nucleotides read TGTGCCAGCTCACCCGCCCTATTCGATTCCTACAATGAGCAGTTCTTC. This rearrangement joins TRBV18 to TRBJ2-1; D is unclear. CDR1 and CDR2 from the germline V gene are KGHSH and LQKENI. The V and J ends lost 3 bases and 1 base respectively, with 13 bases between them. The CDR3 length is 16 residues.

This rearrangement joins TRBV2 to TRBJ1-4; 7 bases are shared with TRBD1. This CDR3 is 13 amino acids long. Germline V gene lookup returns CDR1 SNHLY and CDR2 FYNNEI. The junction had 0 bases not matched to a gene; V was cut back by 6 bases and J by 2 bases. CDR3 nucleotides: TGTGCCAGCAGGGGACAGACTAATGAAAAACTGTTTTTT. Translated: CASRGQTNEKLFF. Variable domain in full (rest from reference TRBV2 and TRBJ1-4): EPEVTQTPSHQVTQMGQEVILRCVPISNHLYFYWYRQILGQKVEFLVSFYNNEISEKSEIFDDQFSVERPDGSNFTLKIRSTKLEDSAMYFCASRGQTNEKLFFGSGTQLSVL.

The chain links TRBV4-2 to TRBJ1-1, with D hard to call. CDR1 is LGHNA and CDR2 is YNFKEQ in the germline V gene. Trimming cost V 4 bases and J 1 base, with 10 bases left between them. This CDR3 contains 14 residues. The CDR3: CASSLQRGNTEAFF. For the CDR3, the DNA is TGTGCCAGCAGCCTTCAACGGGGGAACACTGAAGCTTTCTTT.

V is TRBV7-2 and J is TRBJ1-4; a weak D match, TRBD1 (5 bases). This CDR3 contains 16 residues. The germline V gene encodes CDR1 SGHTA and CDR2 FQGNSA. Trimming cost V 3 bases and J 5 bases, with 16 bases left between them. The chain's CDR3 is CASSLSPAGFNEKLFF. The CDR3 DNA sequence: TGTGCCAGCAGCTTGTCCCCGGCAGGGTTCAATGAAAAACTGTTTTTT.

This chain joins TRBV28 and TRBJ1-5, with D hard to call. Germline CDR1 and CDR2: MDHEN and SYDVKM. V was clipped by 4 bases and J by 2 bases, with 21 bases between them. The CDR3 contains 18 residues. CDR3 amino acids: CASSSTLTTKGGNQPQHF. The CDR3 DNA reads TGTGCCAGCAGTTCCACCCTGACCACCAAGGGAGGCAATCAGCCCCAGCATTTT.

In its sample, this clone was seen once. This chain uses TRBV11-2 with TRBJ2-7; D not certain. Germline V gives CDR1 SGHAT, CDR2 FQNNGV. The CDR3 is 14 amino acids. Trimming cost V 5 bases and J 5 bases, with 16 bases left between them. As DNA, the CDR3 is TGTGCCAGCAGCCATATTTCCAGCGACGACGAGCAGTACGTC. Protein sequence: CASSHISSDDEQYV.

The CDR3: CASSYALKGGYGYTF. The CDR3 DNA sequence: TGTGCCAGCAGTTACGCTCTGAAAGGGGGCTATGGCTACACCTTC. The chain combines TRBV6-5 with TRBJ1-2, with D maybe TRBD1 (6 bases). Germline values: CDR1 MNHEY, CDR2 SVGAGI. This CDR3 region has 15 residues. Deletions cut 2 bases from V and 4 bases from J, with 14 bases between.

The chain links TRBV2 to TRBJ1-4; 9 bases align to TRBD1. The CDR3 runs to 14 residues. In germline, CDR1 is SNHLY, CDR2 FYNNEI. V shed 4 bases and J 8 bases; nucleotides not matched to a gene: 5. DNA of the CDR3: TGTGCCAGCAGTGTTGGGACAGGGTTAGAAAAACTGTTTTTT. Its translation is CASSVGTGLEKLFF. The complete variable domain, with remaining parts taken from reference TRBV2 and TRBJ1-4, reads EPEVTQTPSHQVTQMGQEVILRCVPISNHLYFYWYRQILGQKVEFLVSFYNNEISEKSEIFDDQFSVERPDGSNFTLKIRSTKLEDSAMYFCASSVGTGLEKLFFGSGTQLSVL.

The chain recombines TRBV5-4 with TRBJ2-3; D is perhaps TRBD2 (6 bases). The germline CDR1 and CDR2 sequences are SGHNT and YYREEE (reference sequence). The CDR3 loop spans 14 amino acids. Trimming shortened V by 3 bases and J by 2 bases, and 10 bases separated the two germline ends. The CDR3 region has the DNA TGTGCCAGCAGCTCGGGACTTCACACAGATACGCAGTATTTT. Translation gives CASSSGLHTDTQYF. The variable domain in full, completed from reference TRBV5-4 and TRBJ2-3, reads ETGVTQSPTHLIKTRGQQVTLRCSSQSGHNTVSWYQQALGQGPQFIFQYYREEENGRGNFPPRFSGLQFPNYSSELNVNALELDDSALYLCASSSGLHTDTQYFGPGTRLTVL.

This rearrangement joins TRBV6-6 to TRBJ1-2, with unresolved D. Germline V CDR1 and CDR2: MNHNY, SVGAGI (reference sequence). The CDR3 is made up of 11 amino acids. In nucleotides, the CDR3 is TGTGCTGCGCGTCCTAACTATGGCTACACCTTC. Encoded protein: CAARPNYGYTF.

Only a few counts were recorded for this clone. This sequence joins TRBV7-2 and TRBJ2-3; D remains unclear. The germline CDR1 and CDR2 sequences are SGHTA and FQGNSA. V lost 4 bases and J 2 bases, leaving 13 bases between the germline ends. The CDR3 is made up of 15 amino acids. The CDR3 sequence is CASSSHYGNTDTQYF. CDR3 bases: TGTGCCAGCAGCTCTCATTACGGTAACACAGATACGCAGTATTTT.

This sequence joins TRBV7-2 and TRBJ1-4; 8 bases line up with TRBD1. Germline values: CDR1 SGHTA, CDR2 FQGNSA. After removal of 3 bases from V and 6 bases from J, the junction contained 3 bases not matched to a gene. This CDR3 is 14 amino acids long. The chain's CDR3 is CASSFPGGDEKLFF. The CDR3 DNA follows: TGTGCCAGCAGCTTTCCAGGGGGCGATGAAAAACTGTTTTTT.

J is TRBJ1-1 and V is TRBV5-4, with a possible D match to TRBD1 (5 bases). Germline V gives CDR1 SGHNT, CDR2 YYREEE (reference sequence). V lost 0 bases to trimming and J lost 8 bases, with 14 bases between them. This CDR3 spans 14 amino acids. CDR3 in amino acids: CASSLEGVVSEAFF. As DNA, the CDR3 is TGTGCCAGCAGCTTGGAAGGGGTAGTTTCCGAAGCTTTCTTT.

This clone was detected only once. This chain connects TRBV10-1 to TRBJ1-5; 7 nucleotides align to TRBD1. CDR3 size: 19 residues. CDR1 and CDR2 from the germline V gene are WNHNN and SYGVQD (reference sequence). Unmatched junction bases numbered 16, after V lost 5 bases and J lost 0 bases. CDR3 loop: CASSYLDRDRFYSNQPQHF. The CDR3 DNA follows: TGCGCCAGCAGTTACCTTGACAGGGACCGATTCTATAGCAATCAGCCCCAGCATTTT.

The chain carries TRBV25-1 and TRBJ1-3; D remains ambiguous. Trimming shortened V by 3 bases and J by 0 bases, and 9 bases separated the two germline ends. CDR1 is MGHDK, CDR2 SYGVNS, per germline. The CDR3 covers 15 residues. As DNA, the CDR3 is TGTGCCAGCAGTGACATCCGCAGCTCTGGAAACACCATATATTTT. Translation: CASSDIRSSGNTIYF.

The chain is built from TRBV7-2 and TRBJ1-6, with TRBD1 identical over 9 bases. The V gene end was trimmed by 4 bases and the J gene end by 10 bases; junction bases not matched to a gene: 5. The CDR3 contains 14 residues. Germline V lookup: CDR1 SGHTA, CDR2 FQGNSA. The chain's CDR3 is CASSSGQGSSPLHF. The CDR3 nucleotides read TGTGCCAGCAGCTCGGGACAGGGCAGCTCACCCCTCCACTTT.

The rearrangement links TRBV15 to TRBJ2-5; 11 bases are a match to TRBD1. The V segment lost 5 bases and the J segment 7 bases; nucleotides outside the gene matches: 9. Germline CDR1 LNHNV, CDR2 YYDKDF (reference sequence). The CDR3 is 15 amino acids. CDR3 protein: CATSPGTGGLVTQYF. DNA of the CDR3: TGTGCCACCAGCCCTGGGACAGGGGGGTTAGTGACCCAGTACTTC. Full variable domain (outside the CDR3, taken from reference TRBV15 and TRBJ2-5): DAMVIQNPRYQVTQFGKPVTLSCSQTLNHNVMYWYQQKSSQAPKLLFHYYDKDFNNEADTPDNFQSRRPNTSFCFLDIRSPGLGDTAMYLCATSPGTGGLVTQYFGPGTRLLVL.

CDR3 DNA sequence: TGTGCCAGCGGGGCGTACGAGCAGTACGTC. Its protein product is CASGAYEQYV. V usage is TRBV6-5 and J usage is TRBJ2-7, with TRBD1 as a possible D gene (5 bases). The V and J ends lost 8 bases and 4 bases respectively, with 6 bases between them. CDR3 length: 10 residues. Germline V gene data show CDR1 as MNHEY and CDR2 as SVGAGI.

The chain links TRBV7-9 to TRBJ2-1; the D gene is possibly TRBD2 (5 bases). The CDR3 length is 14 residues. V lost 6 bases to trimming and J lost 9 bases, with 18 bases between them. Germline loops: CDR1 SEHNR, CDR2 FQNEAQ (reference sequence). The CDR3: CASRRADGSGEQFF. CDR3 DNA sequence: TGTGCCAGCAGAAGAGCGGACGGGTCGGGTGAGCAGTTCTTC.

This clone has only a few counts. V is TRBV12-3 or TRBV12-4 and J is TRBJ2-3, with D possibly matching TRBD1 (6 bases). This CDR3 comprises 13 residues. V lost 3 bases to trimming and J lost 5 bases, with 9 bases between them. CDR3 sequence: CASSFRGRDTQYF. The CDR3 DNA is TGTGCCAGCAGTTTTAGGGGGAGAGATACGCAGTATTTT.

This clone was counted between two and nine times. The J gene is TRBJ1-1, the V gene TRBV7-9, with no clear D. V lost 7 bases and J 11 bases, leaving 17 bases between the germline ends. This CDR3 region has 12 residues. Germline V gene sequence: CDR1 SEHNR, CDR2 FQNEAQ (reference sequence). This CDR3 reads CASTTSTAGAFF. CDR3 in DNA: TGTGCCAGCACCACTTCGACGGCCGGGGCTTTCTTT.

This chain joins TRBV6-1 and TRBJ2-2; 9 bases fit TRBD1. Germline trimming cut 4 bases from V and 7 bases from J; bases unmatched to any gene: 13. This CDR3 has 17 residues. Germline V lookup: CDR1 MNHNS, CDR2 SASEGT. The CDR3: CASSAPYRGRSGGELFF. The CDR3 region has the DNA TGTGCCAGCAGTGCCCCCTACAGGGGGCGGTCGGGCGGGGAGCTGTTTTTT.

The CDR3 DNA is TGTGCCAGCAGTGTTCAATTGGGGGCCGGGAACACCATATATTTT. As protein: CASSVQLGAGNTIYF. This sequence joins TRBV2 and TRBJ1-3, with a possible D match to TRBD1 (6 bases). The ends were cut back, 4 bases at V and 7 bases at J, with 17 bases in the middle. CDR1 is SNHLY, CDR2 FYNNEI, per germline. The CDR3 covers 15 residues.